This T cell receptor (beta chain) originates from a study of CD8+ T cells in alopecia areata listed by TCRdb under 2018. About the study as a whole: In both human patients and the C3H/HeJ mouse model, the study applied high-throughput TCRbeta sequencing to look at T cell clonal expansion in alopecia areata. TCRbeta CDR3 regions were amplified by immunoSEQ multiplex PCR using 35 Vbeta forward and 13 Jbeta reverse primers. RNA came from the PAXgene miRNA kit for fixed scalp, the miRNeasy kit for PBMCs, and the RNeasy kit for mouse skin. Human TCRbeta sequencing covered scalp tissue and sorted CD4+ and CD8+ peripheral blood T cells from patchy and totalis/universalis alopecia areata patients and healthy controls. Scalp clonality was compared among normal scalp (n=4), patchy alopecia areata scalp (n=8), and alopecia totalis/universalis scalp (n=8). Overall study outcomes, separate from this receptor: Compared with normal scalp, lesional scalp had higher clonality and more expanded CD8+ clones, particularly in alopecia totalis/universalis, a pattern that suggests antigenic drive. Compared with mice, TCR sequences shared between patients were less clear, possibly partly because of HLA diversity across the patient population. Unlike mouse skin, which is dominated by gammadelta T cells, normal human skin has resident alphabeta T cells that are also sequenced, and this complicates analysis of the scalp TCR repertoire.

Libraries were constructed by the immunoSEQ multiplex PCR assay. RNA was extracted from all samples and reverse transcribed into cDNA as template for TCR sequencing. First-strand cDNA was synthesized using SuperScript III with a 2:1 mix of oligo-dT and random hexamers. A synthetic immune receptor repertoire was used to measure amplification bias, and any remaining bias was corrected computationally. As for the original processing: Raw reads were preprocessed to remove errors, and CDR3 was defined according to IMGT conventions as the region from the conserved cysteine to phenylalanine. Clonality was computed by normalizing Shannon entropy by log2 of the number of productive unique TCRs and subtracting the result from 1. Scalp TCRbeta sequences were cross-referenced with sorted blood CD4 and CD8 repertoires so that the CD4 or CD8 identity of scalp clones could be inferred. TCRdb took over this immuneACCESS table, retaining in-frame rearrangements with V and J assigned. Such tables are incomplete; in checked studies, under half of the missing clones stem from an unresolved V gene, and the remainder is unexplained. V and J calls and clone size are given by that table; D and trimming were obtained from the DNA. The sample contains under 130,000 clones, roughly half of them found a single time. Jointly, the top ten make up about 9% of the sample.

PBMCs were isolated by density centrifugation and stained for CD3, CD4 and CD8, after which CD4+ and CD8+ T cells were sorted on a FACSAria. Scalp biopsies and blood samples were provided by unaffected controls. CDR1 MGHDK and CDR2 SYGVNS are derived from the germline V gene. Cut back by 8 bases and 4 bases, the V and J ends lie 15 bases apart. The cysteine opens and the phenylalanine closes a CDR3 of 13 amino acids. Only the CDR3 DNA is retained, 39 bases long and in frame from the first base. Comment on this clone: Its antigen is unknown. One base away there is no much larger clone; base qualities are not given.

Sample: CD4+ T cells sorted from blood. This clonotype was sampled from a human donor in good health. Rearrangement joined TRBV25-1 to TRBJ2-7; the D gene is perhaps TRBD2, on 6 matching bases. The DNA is TGTGCCAGCTCCTCCGGGGGTAGGTACGAGCAGTACTTC. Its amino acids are CASSSGGRYEQYF.